These 17 T cell receptor beta chains were sequenced from one sample in a study of low-dose radiotherapy and immunotherapy resistance in tumors. Time point described: after trial treatment. Documented treatment: LDRT plus nivolumab, ipilimumab, low-dose cyclophosphamide and aspirin (RACIN trial). TRAV and TRBV primers primed cDNA for both TCRalpha and TCRbeta. The authors ran 15 to 25 PCR cycles to amplify TCRs with a constant-region primer and V-primer adapter. TCRdb fed the reads into MiXCR, producing one record per CDR3 protein. Here the sample spans some 57,000 distinct CDR3 sequences, around a quarter being singletons. This specimen consisted of PBMCs, obtained after low-dose radiotherapy plus immunotherapy. Source of these receptors: a male donor with prostate cancer.

The sample holds many counts of this clonotype. This sequence joins TRBV28 and TRBJ1-2; D is undetermined. The CDR3 contains 13 residues. The germline gives CDR1 MDHEN, CDR2 SYDVKM. Trimming stripped 7 bases from V and 4 bases from J, with 13 bases between. The CDR3 coding sequence is TGTGCCAGCACTAGTCCCCCGGGCTATGGCTACACCTTC. Its translation is CASTSPPGYGYTF.

As regards this clonotype: This likely reflects a read error, since a far larger clone is one base away. The V gene is TRBV12-3 or TRBV12-4, the J gene TRBJ2-3; D remains ambiguous. The V end lost 6 bases, the J end lost 11 bases, and 15 bases lay between the germline ends. The CDR3 is made up of 12 amino acids. The CDR3 loop is CASSPGHGRQYF. Written as DNA, the CDR3 is TGTGCCAGCAGCCCCGGCCATGGCAGGCAGTATTTT.

V is TRBV5-4 and J is TRBJ2-3; 10 bases fit TRBD1. Trimming removed 4 bases from V and 0 bases from J; junction bases left unmatched: 5. This CDR3 comprises 16 residues. The germline gives CDR1 SGHNT, CDR2 YYREEE (reference sequence). The CDR3 region is CASSRDRGPSTDTQYF. CDR3 sequence (DNA): TGTGCCAGCAGCCGTGACAGGGGGCCGAGCACAGATACGCAGTATTTT.

This clonotype was seen many times. The V call is TRBV6-2 or TRBV6-3, the J call TRBJ2-2, with D perhaps TRBD2 (6 bases). The CDR3 runs to 16 residues. From germline, CDR1 is MNHEY and CDR2 SVGEGT. V lost 0 bases, J lost 2 bases, and 10 bases lay in between. The CDR3 spells CASSYSRRGNTGELFF. CDR3 coding DNA: TGTGCCAGCAGTTACTCGAGGCGGGGAAACACCGGGGAGCTGTTTTTT.

With regard to this clonotype: Since a far larger clone is one base different, this is likely a read error. The V and J genes are TRBV13 and TRBJ1-1, with 8 nucleotides matching TRBD1. Germline V gene lookup returns CDR1 PRHDT and CDR2 FYEKMQ (reference sequence). The CDR3 totals 15 residues. CDR3 coding DNA: TGTGTCAGCAGCCGAACTCAGGGGGCGAGGACTGAAGCTTTCTTT. Protein sequence: CVSSRTQGARTEAFF. The full variable domain, completed using reference TRBV13 and TRBJ1-1, is AAGVIQSPRHLIKEKRETATLKCYPIPRHDTVYWYQQGPGQDPQFLISFYEKMQSDKGSIPDRFSAQQFSDYHSELNMSSLELGDSALYFCVSSRTQGARTEAFFGQGTRLTVV.

This clonotype was detected ten times or more. This chain uses TRBV29-1 with TRBJ1-5; TRBD1 is a possible D gene (5 bases). The length of the CDR3 is 13 residues. Trimming took 1 base from V and 4 from J, leaving 8 bases between them. Germline-derived CDR1 and CDR2 are SQVTM and ANQGSEA. The CDR3 region has the DNA TGCAGCGTTGAAGTGGGGCTAAATCAGCCCCAGCATTTT. The encoded protein is CSVEVGLNQPQHF.

This clonotype was observed many times. The rearrangement uses TRBV12-3 or TRBV12-4 and TRBJ2-1, with TRBD1 matching over 8 bases. J lost 6 bases, V lost 4 bases, and 8 bases had no gene match. The CDR3 extends over 15 amino acids. In DNA form, the CDR3 reads TGTGCCAGCAGTTCCCCCGACAGGGGCACCAATGAGCAGTTCTTC. Protein: CASSSPDRGTNEQFF.

This clonotype was observed at least ten times. The rearrangement uses TRBV20-1 and TRBJ1-5, with D perhaps matching TRBD1 (6 bases). The germline V and J ends were trimmed by 8 bases and 2 bases, with 16 bases remaining between them. From germline, CDR1 is DFQATT and CDR2 SNEGSKA (reference sequence). The CDR3 runs to 14 residues. The CDR3 loop reads CSLSRGGRNQPQHF. The CDR3 DNA sequence: TGCAGTTTAAGCAGGGGCGGGCGCAATCAGCCCCAGCATTTT.

This clonotype was seen many times. This sequence joins TRBV19 and TRBJ2-2, with D unclear. Trimming left V 4 bases short and J 2 bases short, with 11 bases between. The CDR3 totals 15 residues. CDR1 is LNHDA, CDR2 SQIVND, per germline (reference sequence). CDR3 protein: CASSRASSNTGELFF. The DNA of the CDR3 is TGTGCCAGTAGTAGGGCTTCTTCTAACACCGGGGAGCTGTTTTTT.

This clonotype has ten or more counts. J is TRBJ2-1 and V is TRBV20-1; TRBD2 aligns across 12 bases. The V segment lost 4 bases and the J segment 7 bases; nucleotides outside the gene matches: 11. The CDR3 is made up of 16 amino acids. Germline V lookup: CDR1 DFQATT, CDR2 SNEGSKA (reference sequence). The DNA for the CDR3 is TGCAGTGCTAACCACCCTAGCGGGGGGGCCGAGAATGAGCAGTTCTTC. Translating gives CSANHPSGGAENEQFF.

The chain combines TRBV3-1 with TRBJ2-1; TRBD2 might be the D (5 bases). V shed 3 bases and J shed 6 bases, with 12 bases lying between them. The germline CDR1 and CDR2 sequences are LGHDT and YNNKEL (reference sequence). The CDR3 loop spans 14 amino acids. CDR3 sequence (DNA): TGTGCCAGCAGCCAGACCCACAGCGGCAATGAGCAGTTCTTC. It yields the protein CASSQTHSGNEQFF.

Many counts were recorded for this clonotype. The V and J genes are TRBV15 and TRBJ2-5, with TRBD1 as a possible D gene (6 bases). Germline values: CDR1 LNHNV, CDR2 YYDKDF (reference sequence). Trimming removed 1 base at V and 5 bases at J, with 20 bases between. The CDR3 covers 17 residues. The CDR3 region has the DNA TGTGCCACCAGCAGAGGAGGAATGCACAGGGATGTGGAGACCCAGTACTTC. Residues: CATSRGGMHRDVETQYF.

Many counts were recorded for this clonotype. V usage is TRBV19 and J usage is TRBJ1-5; tentative D call: TRBD1 (5 bases). The CDR3 loop spans 14 amino acids. Germline V gene sequence: CDR1 LNHDA, CDR2 SQIVND (reference sequence). Trimming pared 3 bases from V and 1 base from J, leaving 7 bases between. CDR3 bases: TGTGCCAGTAGTATCAGGGACAGCAATCAGCCCCAGCATTTT. This translates into CASSIRDSNQPQHF.

This clonotype was detected only a few times. The chain has TRBV7-6 and TRBJ2-1; 10 bases align to TRBD2. Germline V gene data show CDR1 as SGHVS and CDR2 as FNYEAQ. The CDR3 covers 14 residues. V shed 1 base and J 8 bases; nucleotides not matched to a gene: 2. The CDR3 coding sequence is TGTGCCAGCAGCTTAGGGACTAGCGGTTATGAGCAGTTCTTC. It codes for CASSLGTSGYEQFF.

This clonotype was counted many times. The gene calls are TRBV20-1 and TRBJ1-5; 7 bases are shared with TRBD1. Germline loops: CDR1 DFQATT, CDR2 SNEGSKA (reference sequence). This CDR3 has 12 residues. V lost 6 bases and J lost 9; bases outside the gene matches: 8. In DNA, the CDR3 is TGCAGTGCAATCAACAGGGGAAGGCCCCAGCATTTT. This translates into CSAINRGRPQHF.

By share, this clonotype ranks as large. The chain combines TRBV29-1 with TRBJ2-7; 9 nucleotides align to TRBD1. The CDR3 runs to 15 residues. Per germline, CDR1 SQVTM and CDR2 ANQGSEA. V shed 4 bases, J shed 3 bases, and the junction held 10 bases outside the gene matches. The CDR3 loop reads CSVVGTRDRVYEQYF. The CDR3 nucleotides read TGCAGCGTTGTGGGGACCCGGGACAGGGTCTACGAGCAGTACTTC.

Only a few counts were recorded for this clonotype. This chain uses TRBV5-4 with TRBJ1-1; maybe TRBD1 (5 bases). Germline V gene lookup returns CDR1 SGHNT and CDR2 YYREEE (reference sequence). The CDR3 has 15 residues. V lost 1 base, J lost 0 bases, and 10 bases lay in between. The CDR3: CASSLQGGLNTEAFF. CDR3 DNA: TGTGCCAGCAGCTTGCAGGGAGGCCTGAACACTGAAGCTTTCTTT.